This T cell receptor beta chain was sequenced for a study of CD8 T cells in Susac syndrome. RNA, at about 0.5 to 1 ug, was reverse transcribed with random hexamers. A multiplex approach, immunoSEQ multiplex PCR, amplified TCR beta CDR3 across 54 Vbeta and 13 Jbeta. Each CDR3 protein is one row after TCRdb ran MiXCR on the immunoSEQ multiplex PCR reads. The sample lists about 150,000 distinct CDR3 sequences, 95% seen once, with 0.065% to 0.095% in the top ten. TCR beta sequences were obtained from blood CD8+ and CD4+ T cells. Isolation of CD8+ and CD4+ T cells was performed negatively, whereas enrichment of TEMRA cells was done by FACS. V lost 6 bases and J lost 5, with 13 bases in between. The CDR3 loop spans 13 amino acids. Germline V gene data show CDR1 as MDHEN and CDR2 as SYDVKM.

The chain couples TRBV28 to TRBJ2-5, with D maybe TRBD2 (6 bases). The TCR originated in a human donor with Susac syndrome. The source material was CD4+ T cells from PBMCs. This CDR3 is CASRVGRWETQYF. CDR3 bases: TGTGCCAGCAGAGTCGGGAGATGGGAGACCCAGTACTTC.